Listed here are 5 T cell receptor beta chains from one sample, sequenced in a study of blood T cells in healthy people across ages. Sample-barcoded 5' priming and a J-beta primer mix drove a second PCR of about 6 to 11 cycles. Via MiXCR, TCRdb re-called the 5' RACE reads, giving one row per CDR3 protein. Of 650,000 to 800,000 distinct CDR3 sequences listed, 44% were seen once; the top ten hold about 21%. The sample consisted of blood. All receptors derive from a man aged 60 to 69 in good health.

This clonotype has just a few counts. CDR3 DNA sequence: TGCAGTGCTAGGCCAATACTCCGGACGGATCAAGAGACCCAGTACTTC. Amino acids: CSARPILRTDQETQYF. The chain joins TRBV20-1 to TRBJ2-5; D unclear. The CDR3 contains 16 residues. Trimming shortened V by 3 bases and J by 2 bases, and 19 bases separated the two germline ends. Germline V gene data show CDR1 as DFQATT and CDR2 as SNEGSKA (reference sequence).

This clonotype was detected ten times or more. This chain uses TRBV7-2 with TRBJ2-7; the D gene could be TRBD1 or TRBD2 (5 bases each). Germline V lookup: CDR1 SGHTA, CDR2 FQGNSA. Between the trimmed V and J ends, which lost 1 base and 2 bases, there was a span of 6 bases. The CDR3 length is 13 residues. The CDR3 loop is CASSLGGTYEQYF. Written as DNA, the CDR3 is TGTGCCAGCAGCTTAGGGGGGACCTACGAGCAGTACTTC.

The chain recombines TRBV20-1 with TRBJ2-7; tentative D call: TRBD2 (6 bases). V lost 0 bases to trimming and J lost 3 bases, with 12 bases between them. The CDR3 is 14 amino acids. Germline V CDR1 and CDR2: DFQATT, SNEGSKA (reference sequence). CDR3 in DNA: TGCAGTGCTAGAGATGGGTCGGGGGACTACGAGCAGTACTTC. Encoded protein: CSARDGSGDYEQYF.

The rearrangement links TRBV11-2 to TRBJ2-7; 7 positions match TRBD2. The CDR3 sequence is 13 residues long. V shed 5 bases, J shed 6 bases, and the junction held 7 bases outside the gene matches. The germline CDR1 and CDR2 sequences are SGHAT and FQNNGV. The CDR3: CASSARREGEQYF. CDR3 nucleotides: TGTGCCAGCAGCGCGCGAAGGGAGGGCGAGCAGTACTTC.

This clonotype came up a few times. The DNA for the CDR3 is TGTGCCAGCAGTTTATTCCGGCTAAGCTCCTACGAGCAGTACTTC. Amino acids: CASSLFRLSSYEQYF. The chain couples TRBV28 to TRBJ2-7; D gene unclear. This CDR3 region has 15 residues. CDR1 is MDHEN and CDR2 is SYDVKM in the germline V gene. V lost 1 base and J 0 bases, leaving 10 bases between the germline ends.